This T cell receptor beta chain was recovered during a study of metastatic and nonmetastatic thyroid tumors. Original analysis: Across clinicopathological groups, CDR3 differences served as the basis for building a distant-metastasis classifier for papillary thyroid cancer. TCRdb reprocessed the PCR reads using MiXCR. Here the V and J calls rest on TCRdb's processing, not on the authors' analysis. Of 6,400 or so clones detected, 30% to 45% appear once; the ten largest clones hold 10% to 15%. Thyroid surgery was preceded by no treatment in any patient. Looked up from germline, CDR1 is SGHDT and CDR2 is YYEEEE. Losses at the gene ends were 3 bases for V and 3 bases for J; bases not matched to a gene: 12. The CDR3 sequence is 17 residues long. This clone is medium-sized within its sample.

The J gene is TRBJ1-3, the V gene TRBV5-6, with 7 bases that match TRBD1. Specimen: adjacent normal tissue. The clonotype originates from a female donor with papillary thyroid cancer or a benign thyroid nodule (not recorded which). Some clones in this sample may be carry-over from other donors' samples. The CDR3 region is CASSSRERGRFGNTIYF. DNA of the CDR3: TGTGCCAGCAGCTCGCGGGAAAGGGGGCGTTTTGGAAACACCATATATTTT.